These 5 T cell receptor beta chains were sequenced from one sample in a study of blood T cell repertoires in COVID-19. Here immunoSEQ multiplex PCR was the method, and the copy in TCRdb shows in-frame clones only, minus some. Counted here are 150,000 to 200,000 clones, around 80% occurring once; the ten biggest clones make up 9.5% to 11%. Sequenced: PBMCs or T cells enriched from blood (not recorded which). Every receptor here comes from a man aged 45-65 years who had recovered from COVID-19.

V gene TRBV19 combines with J gene TRBJ2-7; D may be TRBD2 (6 bases). Germline CDR1 LNHDA, CDR2 SQIVND (reference sequence). The CDR3 is made up of 15 amino acids. V lost 5 bases and J lost 3, with 17 bases in between. The CDR3 protein is CASSPNPGGNYEQYF. DNA of the CDR3: TGTGCCAGTAGTCCCAACCCCGGGGGAAACTACGAGCAGTACTTC.

DNA for the CDR3: TGTGCCACCAGCAGTTTCGACTCGTCCACCGGGGAGCTGTTTTTT. It translates to CATSSFDSSTGELFF. V is TRBV15 and J is TRBJ2-2; the D is unclear. The germline gives CDR1 LNHNV, CDR2 YYDKDF (reference sequence). V was clipped by 3 bases and J by 4 bases, with 12 bases between them. The CDR3 is 15 amino acids.

This chain links TRBV21-1 with TRBJ2-7; the table's D call, TRBD1, has no DNA check behind it. TRBV21-1 counts as a pseudogene. The CDR3 runs 13 residues. The CDR3 region has the DNA TGTGCCAGAATTGGACAGGCCCCCTACGAGCAGTACTTC. Translating it yields CARIGQAPYEQYF.

The chain links TRBV19 to TRBJ1-2; 9 positions agree with TRBD1. J was trimmed by 7 bases and V by 4 bases; bases with no gene match: 13. CDR3 length equals 16 residues. CDR1 is LNHDA, CDR2 SQIVND, per germline (reference sequence). The DNA of the CDR3 is TGTGCCAGTAGTAGAGCCGGGACGGGGGGACAGGGTGGCTACACCTTC. This encodes CASSRAGTGGQGGYTF.

This clone came up once. The chain links TRBV19 to TRBJ2-1, with TRBD2 matching 10 bases. CDR3 length: 16 residues. Trimming at V came to 4 bases and at J to 5 bases, leaving 8 bases not matched to a gene. Per the germline V gene, CDR1 is LNHDA and CDR2 is SQIVND (reference sequence). The CDR3 nucleotides read TGTGCCAGTAGTACCCAGCGGGGGGGTCTCGACAATGAGCAGTTCTTC. This translates into CASSTQRGGLDNEQFF.